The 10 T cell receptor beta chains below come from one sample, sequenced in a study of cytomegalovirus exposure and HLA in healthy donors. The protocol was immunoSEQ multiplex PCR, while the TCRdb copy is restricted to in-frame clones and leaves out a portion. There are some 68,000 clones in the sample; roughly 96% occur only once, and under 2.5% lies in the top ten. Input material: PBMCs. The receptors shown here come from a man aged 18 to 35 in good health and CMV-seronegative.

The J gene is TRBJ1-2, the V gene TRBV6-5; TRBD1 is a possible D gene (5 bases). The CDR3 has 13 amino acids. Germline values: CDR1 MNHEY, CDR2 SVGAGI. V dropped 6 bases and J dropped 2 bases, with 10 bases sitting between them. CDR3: CASRSPGNYGYTF. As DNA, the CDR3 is TGTGCCAGCAGGTCCCCAGGGAACTATGGCTACACCTTC.

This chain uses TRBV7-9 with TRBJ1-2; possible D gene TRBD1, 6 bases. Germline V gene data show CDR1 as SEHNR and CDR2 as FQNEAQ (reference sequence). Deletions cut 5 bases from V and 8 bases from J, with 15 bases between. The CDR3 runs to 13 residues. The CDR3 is CASSPGVSSGYTF. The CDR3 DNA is TGTGCCAGCAGCCCAGGGGTTTCGAGCGGCTACACCTTC.

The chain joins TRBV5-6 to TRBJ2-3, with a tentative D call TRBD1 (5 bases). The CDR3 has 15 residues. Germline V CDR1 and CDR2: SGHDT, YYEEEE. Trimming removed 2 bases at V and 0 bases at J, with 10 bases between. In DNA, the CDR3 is TGTGCCAGCAGCTTAGGGGTCCTTAGCACAGATACGCAGTATTTT. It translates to CASSLGVLSTDTQYF.

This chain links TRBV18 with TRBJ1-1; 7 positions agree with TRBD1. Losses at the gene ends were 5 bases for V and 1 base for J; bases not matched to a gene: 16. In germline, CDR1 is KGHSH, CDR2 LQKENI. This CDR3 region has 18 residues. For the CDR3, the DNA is TGTGCCAGCTCATTAGTCGGGACAGCCCCCCGTCAGAACACTGAAGCTTTCTTT. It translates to CASSLVGTAPRQNTEAFF.

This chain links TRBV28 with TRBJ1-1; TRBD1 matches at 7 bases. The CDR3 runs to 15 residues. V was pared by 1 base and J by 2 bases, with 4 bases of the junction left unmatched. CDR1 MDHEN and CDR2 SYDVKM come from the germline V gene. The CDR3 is CASSLYNRGNTEAFF. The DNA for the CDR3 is TGTGCCAGCAGTTTATACAACAGGGGTAACACTGAAGCTTTCTTT.

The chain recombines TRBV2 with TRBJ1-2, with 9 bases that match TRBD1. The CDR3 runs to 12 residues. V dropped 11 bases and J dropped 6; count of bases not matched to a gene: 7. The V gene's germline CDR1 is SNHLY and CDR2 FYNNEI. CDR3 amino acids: CAFRTGEDGYTF. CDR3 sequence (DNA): TGTGCCTTCCGGACAGGGGAAGATGGCTACACCTTC.

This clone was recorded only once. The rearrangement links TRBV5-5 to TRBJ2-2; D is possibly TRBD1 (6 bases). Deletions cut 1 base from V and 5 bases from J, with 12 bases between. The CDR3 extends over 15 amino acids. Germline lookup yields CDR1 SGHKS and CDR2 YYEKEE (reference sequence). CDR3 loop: CASSLPQGITGELFF. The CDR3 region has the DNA TGTGCCAGCAGCTTGCCCCAGGGGATTACCGGGGAGCTGTTTTTT.

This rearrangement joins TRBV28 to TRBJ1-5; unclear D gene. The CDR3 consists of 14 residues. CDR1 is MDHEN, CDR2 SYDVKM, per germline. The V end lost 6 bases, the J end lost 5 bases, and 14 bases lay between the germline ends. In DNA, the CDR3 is TGTGCCAGCAGGGAAGAGGGCCGCCATCAGCCCCAGCATTTT. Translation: CASREEGRHQPQHF.

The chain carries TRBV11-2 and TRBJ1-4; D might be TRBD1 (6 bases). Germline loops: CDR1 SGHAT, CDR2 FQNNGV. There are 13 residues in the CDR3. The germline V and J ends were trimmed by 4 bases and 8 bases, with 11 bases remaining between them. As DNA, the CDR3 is TGTGCCAGCAGCTCACCCCAGGGGGAAAAACTGTTTTTT. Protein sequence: CASSSPQGEKLFF.

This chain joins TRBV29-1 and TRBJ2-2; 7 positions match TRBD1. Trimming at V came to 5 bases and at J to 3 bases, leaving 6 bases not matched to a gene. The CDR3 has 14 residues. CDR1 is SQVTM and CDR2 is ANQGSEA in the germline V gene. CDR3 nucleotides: TGCAGCGTTTTCCGGGACAGAGACACCGGGGAGCTGTTTTTT. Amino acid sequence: CSVFRDRDTGELFF.